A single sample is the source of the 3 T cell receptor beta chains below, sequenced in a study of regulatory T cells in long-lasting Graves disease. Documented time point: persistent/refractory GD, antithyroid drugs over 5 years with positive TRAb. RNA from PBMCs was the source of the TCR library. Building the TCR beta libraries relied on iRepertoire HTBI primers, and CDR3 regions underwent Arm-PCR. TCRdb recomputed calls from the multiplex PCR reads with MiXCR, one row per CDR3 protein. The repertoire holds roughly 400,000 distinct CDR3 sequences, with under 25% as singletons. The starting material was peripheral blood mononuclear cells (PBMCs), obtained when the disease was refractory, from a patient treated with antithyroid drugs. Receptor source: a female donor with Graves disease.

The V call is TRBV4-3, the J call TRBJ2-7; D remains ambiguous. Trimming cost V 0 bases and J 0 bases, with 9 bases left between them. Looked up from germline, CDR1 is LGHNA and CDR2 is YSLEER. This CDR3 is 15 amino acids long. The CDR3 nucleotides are TGCGCCAGCAGCCAAGAGCGGTTTAGCTCCTACGAGCAGTACTTC. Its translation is CASSQERFSSYEQYF.

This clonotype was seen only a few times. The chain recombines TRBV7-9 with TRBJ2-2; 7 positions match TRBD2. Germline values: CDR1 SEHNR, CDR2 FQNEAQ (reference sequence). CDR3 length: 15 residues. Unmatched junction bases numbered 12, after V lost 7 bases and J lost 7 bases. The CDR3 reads CASIHPGRENGELFF. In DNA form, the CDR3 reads TGTGCCAGCATCCACCCGGGGCGGGAGAACGGGGAGCTGTTTTTT.

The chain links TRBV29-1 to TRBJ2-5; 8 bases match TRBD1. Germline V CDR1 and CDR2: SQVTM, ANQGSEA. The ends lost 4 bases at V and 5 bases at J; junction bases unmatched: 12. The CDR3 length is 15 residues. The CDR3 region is CSVGIWQGAGETQYF. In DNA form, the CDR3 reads TGCAGCGTTGGAATCTGGCAGGGGGCCGGGGAGACCCAGTACTTC.